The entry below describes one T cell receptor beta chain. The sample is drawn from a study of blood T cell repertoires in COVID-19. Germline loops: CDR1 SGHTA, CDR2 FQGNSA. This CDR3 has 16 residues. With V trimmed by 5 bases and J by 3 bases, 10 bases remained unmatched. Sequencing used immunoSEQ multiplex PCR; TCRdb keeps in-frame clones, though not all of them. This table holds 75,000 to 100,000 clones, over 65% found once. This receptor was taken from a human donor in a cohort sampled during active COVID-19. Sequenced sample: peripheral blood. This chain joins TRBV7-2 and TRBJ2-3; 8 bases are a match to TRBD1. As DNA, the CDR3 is TGTGCCAGCAGCCGTCAAGACAGGGGATGGACAGATACGCAGTATTTT. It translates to CASSRQDRGWTDTQYF.